This T cell receptor beta chain was sequenced during a study of T cells expressing NK-cell markers. Study information: HCMV serostatus: most of the eight sequenced donors positive, one negative. Whole-study results and caveats: A few donors' CD3+CD56-NKG2C+ cells were dominated by the same clonotypes.

For each CDR3 protein, TCRdb gives one entry from its re-call of the 5' RACE reads, without DNA. The sample data list 300,000 to 500,000 distinct CDR3 sequences. Concerning this clonotype: Antigen: not known.

Germline assignment: CDR1 MNHEY and CDR2 SMNVEV (reference sequence). This CDR3 is 13 amino acids long. Sequenced sample: blood T cells: a sorted CD56 or NKG2C T cell subset, CD4+ or CD8+ T cells, or bulk PBMC T cells (not recorded which). The receptor was isolated from a woman in her forties or fifties in good health. The chain couples TRBV27 to TRBJ2-5; without DNA, the TCRdb call of TRBD1 cannot be checked. This chain's CDR3 is CASRPGGEPGQYF.